This T cell receptor (beta chain) derives from a study of cytomegalovirus exposure and HLA in healthy donors. Here immunoSEQ multiplex PCR was the method, and the copy in TCRdb shows in-frame clones only, minus some. This sample has some 85,000 clones; approximately 96% occur once, and the top ten carry approximately 1.3%. The clonotype was recovered from a woman aged 18-29 years in good health and CMV-seronegative. The material sequenced was PBMCs.

The chain's CDR3 is CASSPVGGLVSETQYF. CDR3 in DNA: TGTGCCAGCAGCCCAGTTGGGGGACTGGTCTCGGAGACCCAGTACTTC. The chain recombines TRBV5-6 with TRBJ2-5; D possibly corresponds to TRBD2 (6 bases). Per germline, CDR1 SGHDT and CDR2 YYEEEE. The CDR3 contains 16 residues. Trimming removed 4 bases from V and 5 bases from J, with 21 bases in between.